The rows below give T cell receptor beta chains drawn from one sample of a study of CDR3 diversity in severe acne. TCRdb called the PCR reads again in MiXCR, with one record for every CDR3 protein. The sample includes approximately 79,000 distinct CDR3 sequences, over 45% of them seen just once. Sequencing used blood. Receptors were obtained from a male donor in good health, serving as a control. The conserved cysteine and the conserved F or W are not part of the CDR3 here.

TRBV6-1	TRBJ1-2	ASSDRYGYT
TRBV2	TRBJ1-5	ASSGQGSNQPQH
TRBV3-1	TRBJ1-2	ASSQDRGPLYGYT
TRBV29-1	TRBJ1-4	SGTQGNEKLF
TRBV19	TRBJ1-6	ASSTLGGQGGSPLH
TRBV5-4	TRBJ1-1	ASSGGGESTEAF
TRBV25-1	TRBJ1-4	ASSVDREKLF
TRBV20-1	TRBJ1-2	SASLVGQGAHGGYT
TRBV20-1	TRBJ2-5	SARAGSGGETQY
TRBV19	TRBJ2-3	ASTTGLHTDTQY
TRBV10-1	TRBJ2-3	ASSEQSTQY
TRBV9	TRBJ2-6	ASSPRVSGANVLT
TRBV7-9	TRBJ2-7	ASSLAGTVYEQY
TRBV7-9	TRBJ2-1	ASSLDLGPSYNEQF
TRBV25-1	TRBJ1-5	ASSQSPWDSTNQPQH
TRBV7-2	TRBJ1-3	ASSPYISSGNTIY